This is a list of T cell receptor beta chains from one sample in a study of CXCR3-negative and CXCR3-positive naive CD8 T cells. From its re-call of the 5' RACE reads, TCRdb lists each CDR3 protein once, without DNA. The sample includes some 130,000 distinct CDR3 sequences. The sequenced sample was naive CXCR3- CD8+ T cells from blood. These receptor sequences come from a human donor in good health. Some clones in this sample may be carry-over from other donors' samples. CDR3s include the opening cysteine and the closing phenylalanine or tryptophan. The order of the fields is V gene, J gene, CDR3 protein.

v_gene: TRBV20-1; j_gene: TRBJ2-7; CDR3aa: CSASGTSYEQYF
v_gene: TRBV29-1; j_gene: TRBJ2-2; CDR3aa: CSVEDDGYTGELFF
v_gene: TRBV6-6; j_gene: TRBJ2-7; CDR3aa: CASSFTGSYEQYF
v_gene: TRBV27; j_gene: TRBJ1-5; CDR3aa: CASSLTGVKGASQPQHF
v_gene: TRBV6-2/TRBV6-3; j_gene: TRBJ2-7; CDR3aa: CASSSHYPRTSGGTYEQYF
v_gene: TRBV29-1; j_gene: TRBJ1-5; CDR3aa: CSASDSNQPQHF
v_gene: TRBV21-1; j_gene: TRBJ2-1; CDR3aa: CASSKGTGYPNEQFF
v_gene: TRBV4-3; j_gene: TRBJ2-7; CDR3aa: CASSPLASYEQYF
v_gene: TRBV21-1; j_gene: TRBJ2-3; CDR3aa: CASGAGVFPLCGTDTQYF
v_gene: TRBV5-1; j_gene: TRBJ2-3; CDR3aa: CASSLDGTVSPSIDTQYF
v_gene: TRBV28; j_gene: TRBJ2-5; CDR3aa: CASSFGRETQYF
v_gene: TRBV29-1; j_gene: TRBJ2-7; CDR3aa: CSVELAGRNLYEQYF
v_gene: TRBV27; j_gene: TRBJ2-1; CDR3aa: CASSLSLAQGLAGEGEQFF
v_gene: TRBV9; j_gene: TRBJ2-1; CDR3aa: CASSVGHTPGGHGNEQFF
v_gene: TRBV9; j_gene: TRBJ2-1; CDR3aa: CASSVRTSGGNEQFF
v_gene: TRBV12-3/TRBV12-4; j_gene: TRBJ2-7; CDR3aa: CASSFVTGRVPSYEQYF
v_gene: TRBV28; j_gene: TRBJ1-1; CDR3aa: CASKVWGNTEAFF
v_gene: TRBV7-9; j_gene: TRBJ2-7; CDR3aa: CASSLTGGVHEQYF
v_gene: TRBV23-1; j_gene: TRBJ2-7; CDR3aa: CASSLNRDPLTYEQYF
v_gene: TRBV15; j_gene: TRBJ1-2; CDR3aa: CATSPRTAWVRGYTF
v_gene: TRBV7-6; j_gene: TRBJ2-7; CDR3aa: CASSYDNYEQYF
v_gene: TRBV2; j_gene: TRBJ2-7; CDR3aa: CASSTKGQGVDEQYF
v_gene: TRBV7-6; j_gene: TRBJ2-7; CDR3aa: CASSLGTLSEQYF
v_gene: TRBV11-2; j_gene: TRBJ2-3; CDR3aa: CASSLDLSLMSGTDTQYF
v_gene: TRBV7-9; j_gene: TRBJ2-2; CDR3aa: CASSLAFGELFF
v_gene: TRBV29-1; j_gene: TRBJ2-3; CDR3aa: CSVDWVRGTDTQYF
v_gene: TRBV5-1; j_gene: TRBJ2-5; CDR3aa: CASSLGIAVLRYQETQYF
v_gene: TRBV7-8; j_gene: TRBJ2-2; CDR3aa: CASSFGEGELFF
v_gene: TRBV20-1; j_gene: TRBJ2-7; CDR3aa: CSASFGQGAREQYF
v_gene: TRBV6-5; j_gene: TRBJ1-2; CDR3aa: CASSTTGGAGYGYTF
v_gene: TRBV7-9; j_gene: TRBJ2-1; CDR3aa: CASSPTSGSGYNEQFF
v_gene: TRBV2; j_gene: TRBJ2-1; CDR3aa: CASSEGLAGARSYNEQFF
v_gene: TRBV3-2; j_gene: TRBJ1-1; CDR3aa: CASSHFREGEAFF
v_gene: TRBV7-9; j_gene: TRBJ1-2; CDR3aa: CASSLAHTNYGYTF
v_gene: TRBV11-2; j_gene: TRBJ2-3; CDR3aa: CASSLIWADTQYF
v_gene: TRBV12-3/TRBV12-4; j_gene: TRBJ2-3; CDR3aa: CASTKTSGIDTQYF
v_gene: TRBV12-3/TRBV12-4; j_gene: TRBJ2-1; CDR3aa: CAGSRRDIRPGLAGGGLYNEQFF